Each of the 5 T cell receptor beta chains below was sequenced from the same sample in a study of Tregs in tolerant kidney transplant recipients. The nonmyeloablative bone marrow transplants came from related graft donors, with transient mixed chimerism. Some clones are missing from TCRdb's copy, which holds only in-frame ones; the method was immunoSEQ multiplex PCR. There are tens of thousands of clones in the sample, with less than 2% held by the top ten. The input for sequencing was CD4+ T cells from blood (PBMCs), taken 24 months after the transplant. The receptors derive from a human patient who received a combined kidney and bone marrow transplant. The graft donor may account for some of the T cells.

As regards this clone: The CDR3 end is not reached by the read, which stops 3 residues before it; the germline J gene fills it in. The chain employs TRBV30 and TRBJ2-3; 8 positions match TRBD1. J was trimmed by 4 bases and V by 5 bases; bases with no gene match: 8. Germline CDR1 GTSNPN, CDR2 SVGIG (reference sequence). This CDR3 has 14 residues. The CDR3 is CAWSTGVISDTQYF. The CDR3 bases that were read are TGTGCCTGGTCGACAGGGGTAATATCAGATACG.

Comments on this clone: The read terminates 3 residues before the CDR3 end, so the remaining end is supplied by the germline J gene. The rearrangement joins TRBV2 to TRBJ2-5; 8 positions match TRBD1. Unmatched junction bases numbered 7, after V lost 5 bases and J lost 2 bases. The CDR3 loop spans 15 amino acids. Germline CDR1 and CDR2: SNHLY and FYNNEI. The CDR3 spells CASSLLQGGQETQYF. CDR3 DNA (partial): TGTGCCAGCAGTTTACTACAGGGGGGACAAGAGACC.

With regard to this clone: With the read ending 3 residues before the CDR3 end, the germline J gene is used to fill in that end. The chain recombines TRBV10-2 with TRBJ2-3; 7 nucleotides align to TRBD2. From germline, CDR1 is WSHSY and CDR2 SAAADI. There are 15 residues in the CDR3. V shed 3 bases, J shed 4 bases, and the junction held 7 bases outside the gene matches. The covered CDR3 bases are TGCGCCAGCAGTGATCGCGGGAGTATAGCAGATACG. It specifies CASSDRGSIADT. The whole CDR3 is CASSDRGSIADTQYF.

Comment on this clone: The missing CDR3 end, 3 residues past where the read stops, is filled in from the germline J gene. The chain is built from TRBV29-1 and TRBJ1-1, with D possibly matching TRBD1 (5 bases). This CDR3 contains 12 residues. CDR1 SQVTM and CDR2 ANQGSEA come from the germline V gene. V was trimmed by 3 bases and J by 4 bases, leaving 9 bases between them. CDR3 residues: CSVERGSTEAFF. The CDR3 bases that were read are TGCAGCGTTGAGAGGGGTTCCACTGAA.

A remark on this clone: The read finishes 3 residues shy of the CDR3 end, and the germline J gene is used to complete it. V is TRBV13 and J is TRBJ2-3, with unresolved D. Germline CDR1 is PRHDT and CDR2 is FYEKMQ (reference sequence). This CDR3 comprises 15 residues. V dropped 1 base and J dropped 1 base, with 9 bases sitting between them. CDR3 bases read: TGTGCCAGCAGCTTAGATGCTACAGGCACAGATACG. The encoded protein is CASSLDATGTDT. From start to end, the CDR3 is CASSLDATGTDTQYF.